Here is one TCR beta chain with its context. What it recognizes is unknown. RNA totalling roughly 0.45 to 1 ug underwent reverse transcription with random hexamers. Amplification of TCR beta CDR3 used immunoSEQ multiplex PCR across 54 Vbeta and 13 Jbeta. TCRdb reprocessed the immunoSEQ multiplex PCR reads with MiXCR, giving one entry per CDR3 protein. The sample has nearly 110,000 distinct CDR3 sequences, approximately 94% seen once. This sample was included in a study of CD8 T cells in Susac syndrome. Study-wide points: Maximal CD8+ clonal expansion in Susac was observed within TEMRA cells and among active patients.

This CDR3 has 12 amino acids. V was pared by 5 bases and J by 8 bases, with 10 bases between. Germline loops: CDR1 SEHNR, CDR2 FQNEAQ (reference sequence). The sequenced material came from CD8+ T cells from PBMCs. This TCR came from a human donor with Susac syndrome. The chain couples TRBV7-9 to TRBJ2-1; unclear D gene. The CDR3 reads CASSADRDEQFF. As DNA, the CDR3 is TGTGCCAGCAGCGCCGACCGGGATGAGCAGTTCTTC. Full variable domain (missing parts from reference TRBV7-9 and TRBJ2-1): DTGVSQNPRHKITKRGQNVTFRCDPISEHNRLYWYRQTLGQGPEFLTYFQNEAQLEKSRLLSDRFSAERPKGSFSTLEIQRTEQGDSAMYLCASSADRDEQFFGPGTRLTVL.